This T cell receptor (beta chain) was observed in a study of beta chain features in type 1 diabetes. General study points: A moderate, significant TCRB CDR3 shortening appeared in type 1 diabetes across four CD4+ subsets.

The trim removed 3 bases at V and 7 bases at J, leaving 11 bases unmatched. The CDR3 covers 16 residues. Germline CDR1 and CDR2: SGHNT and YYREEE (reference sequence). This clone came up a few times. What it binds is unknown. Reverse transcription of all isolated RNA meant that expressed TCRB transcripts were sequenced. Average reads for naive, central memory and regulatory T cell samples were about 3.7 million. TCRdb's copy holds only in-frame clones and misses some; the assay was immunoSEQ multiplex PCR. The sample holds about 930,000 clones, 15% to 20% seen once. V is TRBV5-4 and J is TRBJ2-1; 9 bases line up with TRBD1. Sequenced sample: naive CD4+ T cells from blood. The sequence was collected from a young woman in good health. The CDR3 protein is CASSSRGIDRGNEQFF. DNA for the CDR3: TGTGCCAGCAGCTCACGAGGAATAGACAGGGGGAATGAGCAGTTCTTC. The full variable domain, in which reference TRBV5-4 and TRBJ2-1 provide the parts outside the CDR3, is ETGVTQSPTHLIKTRGQQVTLRCSSQSGHNTVSWYQQALGQGPQFIFQYYREEENGRGNFPPRFSGLQFPNYSSELNVNALELDDSALYLCASSSRGIDRGNEQFFGPGTRLTVL.